This T cell receptor (beta chain) appears in the sequencing data of a study of T-cell memory formation after mild COVID-19. This clonotype has a handful of counts. TCRdb independently ran MiXCR on the 5' RACE reads; one entry per CDR3 protein. In the table there are fewer than 500,000 distinct CDR3 sequences, around a quarter of which are singletons. The receptor's source is an adult woman who had mild COVID-19 (a few samples of this study predate the infection). Cell type and time point are not known. The material sequenced was PBMCs or a T cell subset sorted from them (not recorded which).

The CDR3: CASSQTGLGNEKLFF. The CDR3 DNA is TGCGCCAGCAGCCAGACAGGTTTGGGGAATGAAAAACTGTTTTTT. J is TRBJ1-4 and V is TRBV4-1, with D perhaps TRBD1 (6 bases). The length of the CDR3 is 15 residues. V dropped 3 bases and J dropped 5 bases, with 13 bases sitting between them. CDR1 and CDR2 from the germline V gene are MGHRA and YSYEKL.